The clone carrying this TCR beta chain was seen repeatedly, ten times or more. Its target is not known. This sample stems from a study of metastatic and nonmetastatic thyroid tumors. Study-level information: Repertoires from malignant and benign thyroid patients were compared across blood and tumor or nodule tissue. Study observations and caveats: A significant increase in TCR beta diversity was reportedly seen in malignant thyroid tumors relative to benign nodules, in blood and tumor.

Thyroid surgery had not been preceded by any treatment in any patient. Source study methods: Using the CDR3 differences seen across clinicopathological groups, the authors built a distant-metastasis classifier for papillary thyroid cancer, which was meant to discriminate distant-metastatic patients. TCRdb reprocessed the PCR reads using MiXCR. None of the V and J calls come from the authors' own analysis; TCRdb made them. The sample carries about 39,000 clones, around 20% recorded once. The sequencing sample was made of blood. The receptor was derived from a female donor with papillary thyroid cancer or a benign thyroid nodule (not recorded which). Some clones in this sample may be carry-over from other donors' samples.

CDR3 in DNA: TGTGCCAGCAGTTACGAGGAGACCCAGTACTTC. It translates to CASSYEETQYF. The rearrangement joins TRBV6-2 or TRBV6-3 to TRBJ2-5, with unresolved D. The CDR3 is 11 residues long. Trimming took 2 bases from V and 5 from J, leaving 3 bases between them. Germline lookup yields CDR1 MNHEY and CDR2 SVGEGT.